What follows are 22 T cell receptor beta chains derived from one specimen sequenced in a study of response to subunit inactivated influenza vaccine. TCRdb recomputed calls from the RT-PCR reads with MiXCR, one row per CDR3 protein. The profile covers hundreds of thousands of distinct CDR3 sequences, with roughly a fifth appearing a single time and 10% to 13% taken by the ten largest. The sequences come from PBMCs from blood, collected 21 months after vaccination. The receptors derive from a man in his fifties or sixties who received an inactivated influenza vaccine.

V and J are TRBV20-1 and TRBJ1-1; TRBD1 aligns across 7 bases. The V and J ends lost 2 bases and 0 bases, in that order; junction bases with no gene match: 3. There are 14 residues in the CDR3. The V gene's germline CDR1 is DFQATT and CDR2 SNEGSKA (reference sequence). Here the CDR3 DNA reads TGCAGTGCTAGACCCGGGACAGTGAACACTGAAGCTTTCTTT. This translates into CSARPGTVNTEAFF.

J is TRBJ1-2 and V is TRBV10-1; D gene ambiguous. Germline-derived CDR1 and CDR2 are WNHNN and SYGVQD (reference sequence). V was trimmed by 4 bases and J by 5 bases, leaving 11 bases between them. CDR3 length equals 13 residues. The CDR3 region has the DNA TGCGCCAGCAGTGTTGGCCGTTTATATGGCTACACCTTC. It encodes CASSVGRLYGYTF.

V usage is TRBV10-2 and J usage is TRBJ2-1, with 11 positions matching TRBD2. This CDR3 spans 14 amino acids. Germline V gene lookup returns CDR1 WSHSY and CDR2 SAAADI. Germline trimming cut 8 bases from V and 8 bases from J; bases unmatched to any gene: 8. CDR3 in DNA: TGCGCCAGCTCATTAGCGGGGGGGCCCGATGAGCAGTTCTTC. This encodes CASSLAGGPDEQFF.

This clonotype was counted between two and nine times. The chain uses TRBV20-1 and TRBJ1-5; unclear D gene. The CDR3 length is 12 residues. V was shortened by 4 bases and J by 8 bases, with 12 bases between the two germline ends. Germline V gene sequence: CDR1 DFQATT, CDR2 SNEGSKA (reference sequence). The CDR3 here is CSAMRTTEPQHF. The CDR3 DNA sequence: TGCAGTGCTATGAGGACGACGGAGCCCCAGCATTTT.

This chain uses TRBV10-3 with TRBJ1-6; D may be TRBD1 (5 bases). The V end lost 3 bases, the J end lost 7 bases, and 10 bases lay between the germline ends. This CDR3 is 14 amino acids long. CDR1 is ENHRY and CDR2 is SYGVKD in the germline V gene. CDR3 sequence reads: CAISEGHLNSPLHF. Written as DNA, the CDR3 is TGTGCCATCAGTGAAGGACACTTAAATTCACCCCTCCACTTT.

V is TRBV7-2 and J is TRBJ2-2; D remains unclear. This CDR3 has 16 amino acids. V lost 1 base and J lost 2, with 11 bases in between. Per the germline V gene, CDR1 is SGHTA and CDR2 is FQGNSA. CDR3 nucleotide sequence: TGTGCCAGCAGCTTAGTTTGGATCAGAAACACCGGGGAGCTGTTTTTT. Encoded protein: CASSLVWIRNTGELFF.

The rearrangement links TRBV19 to TRBJ1-1, with D perhaps matching TRBD1 (5 bases). V was trimmed by 8 bases and J by 8 bases, leaving 12 bases between them. The CDR3 contains 11 residues. Per germline, CDR1 LNHDA and CDR2 SQIVND (reference sequence). CDR3 DNA sequence: TGTGCCAGTTCGAAACGGACAGAAGCTTTCTTT. This translates into CASSKRTEAFF.

This clonotype was seen only a few times. The chain links TRBV21-1 to TRBJ2-1; TRBD1 is taken as the D call from the table, unchecked against the DNA. TRBV21-1 constitutes a pseudogene. The CDR3 length is 9 residues. CDR3 protein: CARGQGGFF. In nucleotides, the CDR3 is TGTGCCAGAGGACAGGGTGGATTCTTC.

This clonotype was detected a few times. The chain carries TRBV7-2 and TRBJ1-1; D is unclear. Germline CDR1 and CDR2: SGHTA and FQGNSA. This CDR3 region has 15 residues. V was pared by 1 base and J by 0 bases, with 9 bases between. As DNA, the CDR3 is TGTGCCAGCAGCTTAGATGCGGCCATGAACACTGAAGCTTTCTTT. Residues: CASSLDAAMNTEAFF. Using reference TRBV7-2 and TRBJ1-1 for the parts outside the CDR3, the full variable domain is GAGVSQSPSNKVTEKGKDVELRCDPISGHTALYWYRQSLGQGLEFLIYFQGNSAPDKSGLPSDRFSAERTGGSVSTLTIQRTQQEDSAVYLCASSLDAAMNTEAFFGQGTRLTVV.

A few counts support this clonotype. The chain carries TRBV11-2 and TRBJ2-1, with 10 nucleotides matching TRBD1. CDR1 and CDR2 from the germline V gene are SGHAT and FQNNGV. This CDR3 is built from 18 residues. V was pared by 5 bases and J by 5 bases, with 15 bases of the junction left unmatched. The CDR3 loop reads CASSHRGTGQGIHNEQFF. DNA for the CDR3: TGTGCCAGCAGCCATCGAGGAACGGGACAGGGGATTCACAATGAGCAGTTCTTC.

The J gene is TRBJ2-2, the V gene TRBV19; D is ambiguous. There are 12 residues in the CDR3. Germline values: CDR1 LNHDA, CDR2 SQIVND (reference sequence). Trimming stripped 1 base from V and 8 bases from J, with 5 bases between. CDR3 sequence: CASSIGPGELFF. The CDR3 bases are TGTGCCAGTAGTATAGGCCCTGGGGAGCTGTTTTTT.

This clonotype occurred many times. The rearrangement links TRBV5-1 to TRBJ1-1; D unclear. The CDR3 spans 13 residues. The germline CDR1 and CDR2 sequences are SGHRS and YFSETQ. The ends were cut back, 4 bases at V and 4 bases at J, with 11 bases in the middle. The CDR3 region has the DNA TGCGCCAGCAGCGTAGCCCTGGGCACTGAAGCTTTCTTT. This codes for CASSVALGTEAFF.

The chain couples TRBV20-1 to TRBJ2-7; 7 positions agree with TRBD1. Unmatched junction bases numbered 12, after V lost 7 bases and J lost 6 bases. Germline CDR1 is DFQATT and CDR2 is SNEGSKA (reference sequence). The CDR3 is 13 amino acids. Here the CDR3 DNA reads TGCAGTGAGGGGGCTCTCGTCATGGGCGAGCAGTACTTC. Its protein is CSEGALVMGEQYF.

This clonotype was counted a few times. The chain recombines TRBV7-2 with TRBJ2-3; no definite D call. With 5 bases removed from V and 10 bases from J, the gap between germline ends came to 16 bases. In germline, CDR1 is SGHTA, CDR2 FQGNSA. The CDR3 consists of 13 residues. The CDR3 nucleotides are TGTGCCAGCAGCCCCGGACGGGCCGGTGCGCAGTATTTT. It is translated as CASSPGRAGAQYF.

This clonotype showed up just a few times. CDR3 amino acids: CATSDSYGRALYNEQFF. DNA for the CDR3: TGTGCCACCAGTGATAGTTATGGTAGAGCTCTATACAATGAGCAGTTCTTC. This chain joins TRBV24-1 and TRBJ2-1; D not resolved. The germline V gene has CDR1 KGHDR and CDR2 SFDVKD. V lost 3 bases to trimming and J lost 4 bases, with 18 bases between them. CDR3 length equals 17 residues.

This clonotype was seen many times. V usage is TRBV20-1 and J usage is TRBJ1-4, with D hard to call. In germline, CDR1 is DFQATT, CDR2 SNEGSKA (reference sequence). The CDR3 spans 16 residues. V lost 0 bases and J 0 bases, leaving 11 bases between the germline ends. In DNA form, the CDR3 reads TGCAGTGCTAGAGATGACAAACAAGCAACTAATGAAAAACTGTTTTTT. Translating gives CSARDDKQATNEKLFF.

This chain connects TRBV6-1 to TRBJ2-1; tentatively, D is TRBD1 (5 bases). The length of the CDR3 is 14 residues. The germline CDR1 and CDR2 sequences are MNHNS and SASEGT. V gave up 4 bases and J gave up 7 bases, with 14 bases separating them. The CDR3 reads CASSGLQDTNEQFF. CDR3 coding DNA: TGTGCCAGCAGTGGGCTACAGGATACGAATGAGCAGTTCTTC.

The CDR3 DNA reads TGCAGTGCTCAGACAGGGGCGTCTAATGAAAAACTGTTTTTT. Amino acid sequence: CSAQTGASNEKLFF. This chain uses TRBV20-1 with TRBJ1-4; 8 nucleotides agree with TRBD1. J lost 3 bases, V lost 5 bases, and 5 bases had no gene match. Germline CDR1 reads DFQATT; CDR2 reads SNEGSKA (reference sequence). CDR3 length equals 14 residues.

This clonotype has only a few counts. The chain has TRBV4-3 and TRBJ1-6, with TRBD1 identical over 7 bases. Looked up from germline, CDR1 is LGHNA and CDR2 is YSLEER. V lost 4 bases, J lost 7 bases, and 10 bases stayed unmatched. The CDR3 spans 16 residues. In nucleotides, the CDR3 is TGCGCCAGCAGCCCCTGGACAGGTCGTAGCAATTCACCCCTCCACTTT. Its protein is CASSPWTGRSNSPLHF.

A note on this clonotype: A junction boundary mismatches the germline segment, possibly from a read error. This chain's CDR3 is CASLPRDRVIESFF. CDR3 bases: TGTGCCAGCCTTCCCCGGGACAGGGTAATTGAATCTTTCTTT. This chain connects TRBV6-1 to TRBJ1-1; 9 nucleotides agree with TRBD1. The CDR3 covers 14 residues. Germline V gene sequence: CDR1 MNHNS, CDR2 SASEGT.

The V call is TRBV6-2 or TRBV6-3, the J call TRBJ2-2; D perhaps matches TRBD2 (5 bases). V was pared by 7 bases and J by 3 bases, with 15 bases between. The CDR3 covers 15 residues. Germline loops: CDR1 MNHEY, CDR2 SVGEGT. CDR3 amino acids: CASKTAVAYTGELFF. Written as DNA, the CDR3 is TGTGCCAGCAAAACAGCGGTAGCCTACACCGGGGAGCTGTTTTTT.

This clonotype was observed a handful of times. The J gene is TRBJ1-1, the V gene TRBV19; unclear D gene. The V gene lost 1 base and the J gene lost 0 bases, with 18 bases spanning the gap. CDR3 length equals 18 residues. Germline CDR1 and CDR2: LNHDA and SQIVND (reference sequence). For the CDR3, the DNA is TGTGCCAGTAGTATAGCTCTGTGGGAACGGACCATGAACACTGAAGCTTTCTTT. Encoded protein: CASSIALWERTMNTEAFF. Complete variable domain (other parts from reference TRBV19 and TRBJ1-1): DGGITQSPKYLFRKEGQNVTLSCEQNLNHDAMYWYRQDPGQGLRLIYYSQIVNDFQKGDIAEGYSVSREKKESFPLTVTSAQKNPTAFYLCASSIALWERTMNTEAFFGQGTRLTVV.